This passage covers 25 T cell receptor beta chains from one sample sequenced in a study of CD8 T cells in ankylosing spondylitis. Using its own MiXCR run on the 5' RACE reads, TCRdb lists one record per CDR3 protein. The data hold approximately 300,000 distinct CDR3 sequences, with roughly 8% observed a single time. Antigens of these TCRs are unknown. Study results and caveats: Blood of patients with ankylosing spondylitis appeared to be characterized by a TCR beta motif of roughly eight highly homologous variants.

The sequencing input was blood, either unsorted or a sorted T cell fraction (not recorded which). These receptors were taken from a male donor with ankylosing spondylitis.

This clonotype was seen ten or more times. V and J are TRBV3-1 and TRBJ2-2; D is possibly TRBD2 (6 bases). Trimming removed 9 bases at V and 0 bases at J, with 14 bases between. Per the germline V gene, CDR1 is LGHDT and CDR2 is YNNKEL (reference sequence). This CDR3 is built from 15 residues. CDR3 region: CASIYSGANTGELFF. The CDR3 coding sequence is TGTGCCAGTATATATAGCGGAGCGAACACCGGGGAGCTGTTTTTT.

This clonotype turned up a few times. The chain joins TRBV28 to TRBJ2-3, with 8 bases fitting TRBD2. V trimming: 8 bases; J trimming: 7 bases; junction bases outside the gene matches: 8. This CDR3 contains 13 residues. Germline loops: CDR1 MDHEN, CDR2 SYDVKM. CDR3: CASRGGRGYTQYF. Written as DNA, the CDR3 is TGTGCCAGCCGGGGGGGGCGAGGTTATACGCAGTATTTT.

This clonotype was recorded many times. The rearrangement uses TRBV24-1 and TRBJ2-1; D gene unclear. Germline loops: CDR1 KGHDR, CDR2 SFDVKD. Deletions cut 1 base from V and 4 bases from J, with 4 bases between. The CDR3 extends over 13 amino acids. CDR3 residues: CATSDLAYNEQFF. Here the CDR3 DNA reads TGTGCCACCAGTGATTTAGCTTACAATGAGCAGTTCTTC.

A few counts support this clonotype. The rearrangement joins TRBV7-2 to TRBJ2-3; a possible D gene is TRBD2 (6 bases). The CDR3 has 13 residues. V was pared by 2 bases and J by 6 bases, with 9 bases between. In germline, CDR1 is SGHTA, CDR2 FQGNSA. CDR3 in DNA: TGTGCCAGCAGCTTACCTAGCGAGGATACGCAGTATTTT. It codes for CASSLPSEDTQYF.

Only a few counts were recorded for this clonotype. For the CDR3, the DNA is TGTGCCAGCAGCCTTAGCTCCTCTGGCAGGGGCTACACCTTC. The encoded protein is CASSLSSSGRGYTF. This chain links TRBV9 with TRBJ1-2, with no clear D. Germline CDR1 is SGDLS and CDR2 is YYNGEE. V was clipped by 4 bases and J by 8 bases, with 18 bases between them. This CDR3 is built from 14 residues.

The genes are TRBV5-6 and TRBJ2-3; D tentatively reads TRBD1 or TRBD2 (7 bases each). CDR1 is SGHDT and CDR2 is YYEEEE in the germline V gene. The V end was cut by 4 bases, the J end by 4 bases, with 16 bases between. This CDR3 has 15 amino acids. This CDR3 is CASSKGAGASDTQYF. CDR3 nucleotide sequence: TGTGCCAGCAGCAAGGGGGCGGGAGCGTCAGATACGCAGTATTTT.

The CDR3 region is CASSESRDFPDFTDTQYF. Written as DNA, the CDR3 is TGTGCCAGCAGTGAATCTCGCGATTTTCCAGATTTCACAGATACGCAGTATTTT. V gene TRBV25-1 combines with J gene TRBJ2-3; D ambiguous. The CDR3 runs 18 residues. Trimming removed 1 base from V and 2 bases from J, with 19 bases in between. Germline V gives CDR1 MGHDK, CDR2 SYGVNS.

The V gene is TRBV4-3, the J gene TRBJ2-1; 7 positions agree with TRBD2. This CDR3 is built from 15 residues. V lost 2 bases, J lost 5 bases, and 6 bases stayed unmatched. Germline V gene lookup returns CDR1 LGHNA and CDR2 YSLEER. The CDR3 loop is CASSQMASGNNEQFF. The CDR3, as DNA: TGCGCCAGCAGCCAAATGGCTAGCGGCAACAATGAGCAGTTCTTC.

This chain connects TRBV20-1 to TRBJ1-1, with 8 bases matching TRBD1. The junction had 2 bases not matched to a gene; V was cut back by 2 bases and J by 3 bases. Germline CDR1 reads DFQATT; CDR2 reads SNEGSKA (reference sequence). CDR3 size: 13 residues. The CDR3 here is CSARNRGDTEAFF. The CDR3 bases are TGCAGTGCTAGAAACAGGGGGGACACTGAAGCTTTCTTT.

This clonotype was seen a handful of times. The chain recombines TRBV27 with TRBJ2-1; 7 bases are shared with TRBD1. V lost 2 bases, J lost 0 bases, and 1 base stayed unmatched. The CDR3 has 15 amino acids. Per germline, CDR1 MNHEY and CDR2 SMNVEV (reference sequence). CDR3 bases: TGTGCCAGCAGTTTAGGGACAGACTCCTACAATGAGCAGTTCTTC. Protein product: CASSLGTDSYNEQFF.

This clonotype was recorded a few times. The chain employs TRBV6-5 and TRBJ2-1; D not resolved. This CDR3 spans 13 amino acids. V dropped 4 bases and J dropped 5 bases, with 9 bases sitting between them. Germline values: CDR1 MNHEY, CDR2 SVGAGI. CDR3 amino acids: CASSFPGHNEQFF. For the CDR3, the DNA is TGTGCCAGCAGTTTCCCTGGTCACAATGAGCAGTTCTTC.

This clonotype has a count of ten or more. The chain has TRBV12-3 or TRBV12-4 and TRBJ2-2; D remains unclear. The CDR3 contains 13 residues. V shed 2 bases and J shed 5 bases, with 6 bases lying between them. CDR3 region: CASSLFQTGELFF. The CDR3, as DNA: TGTGCCAGCAGTTTATTCCAGACCGGGGAGCTGTTTTTT.

The chain employs TRBV2 and TRBJ2-5; TRBD1 or TRBD2 may be the D gene (5 bases each). This CDR3 has 13 residues. Germline V gives CDR1 SNHLY, CDR2 FYNNEI. V lost 4 bases and J lost 5, with 11 bases in between. The CDR3 is CASSARGRETQYF. CDR3 nucleotides: TGTGCCAGCAGTGCTAGGGGACGGGAGACCCAGTACTTC.

This clonotype was recorded many times. The V and J genes are TRBV5-1 and TRBJ2-6; D is undetermined. Germline V CDR1 and CDR2: SGHRS, YFSETQ. The germline V and J ends were trimmed by 0 bases and 0 bases, with 4 bases remaining between them. The CDR3 runs to 15 residues. CDR3 in DNA: TGCGCCAGCAGCTTGGCCCTCTCTGGGGCCAACGTCCTGACTTTC. This gives the protein CASSLALSGANVLTF.

The chain employs TRBV27 and TRBJ2-6; D remains ambiguous. The ends were cut back, 4 bases at V and 4 bases at J, with 8 bases in the middle. The CDR3 is 14 residues long. Germline values: CDR1 MNHEY, CDR2 SMNVEV (reference sequence). This CDR3 reads CASSYVSGANVLTF. The CDR3 nucleotides read TGTGCCAGCAGTTACGTTTCGGGGGCCAACGTCCTGACTTTC.

The chain has TRBV6-1 and TRBJ1-2; D is possibly TRBD1 (6 bases). V was clipped by 8 bases and J by 3 bases, with 19 bases between them. This CDR3 contains 15 residues. Germline V gene sequence: CDR1 MNHNS, CDR2 SASEGT. The CDR3 sequence: CASGTDRGQHYGYTF. The CDR3 DNA is TGTGCCAGCGGAACGGATAGGGGACAACACTATGGCTACACCTTC.

This clonotype was picked up many times. This chain joins TRBV7-9 and TRBJ2-7, with TRBD1 matching over 9 bases. This CDR3 has 16 amino acids. Germline assignment: CDR1 SEHNR and CDR2 FQNEAQ (reference sequence). V was clipped by 5 bases and J by 5 bases; unmatched bases: 13. CDR3 DNA: TGTGCCAGCAGCCAGCCAGGGACAGGGAGCCTAAACGAGCAGTACTTC. Translated: CASSQPGTGSLNEQYF.

The sample holds many counts of this clonotype. The genes are TRBV12-3 or TRBV12-4 and TRBJ2-1, with 16 nucleotides matching TRBD2. After removal of 7 bases from V and 0 bases from J, the junction contained 3 bases not matched to a gene. This CDR3 spans 17 amino acids. This CDR3 is CASTGLAGGSSYNEQFF. The CDR3 nucleotides are TGTGCCAGCACGGGACTAGCGGGGGGGAGCTCCTACAATGAGCAGTTCTTC.

This clonotype has more than one count but fewer than ten. The gene calls are TRBV11-2 and TRBJ2-7; maybe TRBD1 (6 bases). The CDR3 is made up of 19 amino acids. Trimming took 5 bases from V and 0 from J, leaving 26 bases between them. Looked up from germline, CDR1 is SGHAT and CDR2 is FQNNGV. In nucleotides, the CDR3 is TGTGCCAGCAGCCCACTGCCCTCCCGGGGCAGGGGCAGCTCCTACGAGCAGTACTTC. Translating gives CASSPLPSRGRGSSYEQYF.

This chain joins TRBV20-1 and TRBJ2-5; D ambiguous. Per germline, CDR1 DFQATT and CDR2 SNEGSKA (reference sequence). This CDR3 has 13 amino acids. Trimming left V 1 base short and J 1 base short, with 7 bases between. CDR3 DNA sequence: TGCAGTGCTAGAGGGACCTCCCAAGAGACCCAGTACTTC. This gives the protein CSARGTSQETQYF.

This clonotype was counted only a few times. The chain employs TRBV28 and TRBJ1-5, with D unresolved. This CDR3 comprises 15 residues. Germline assignment: CDR1 MDHEN and CDR2 SYDVKM. V lost 3 bases and J 2 bases, leaving 11 bases between the germline ends. The CDR3 spells CASSFPGVRNQPQHF. The DNA for the CDR3 is TGTGCCAGCAGTTTCCCCGGGGTACGCAATCAGCCCCAGCATTTT.

The rearrangement links TRBV7-2 to TRBJ2-7; 14 bases are a match to TRBD2. The ends lost 5 bases at V and 5 bases at J; junction bases unmatched: 5. The CDR3 extends over 15 amino acids. Looked up from germline, CDR1 is SGHTA and CDR2 is FQGNSA. The CDR3 sequence is CASSPRLAGGNEQYF. Written as DNA, the CDR3 is TGTGCCAGCAGCCCGAGACTAGCGGGAGGGAACGAGCAGTACTTC.

The chain recombines TRBV5-1 with TRBJ2-5, with 8 bases that match TRBD1. After removal of 1 base from V and 4 bases from J, the junction contained 6 bases not matched to a gene. This CDR3 spans 15 amino acids. Germline V gene lookup returns CDR1 SGHRS and CDR2 YFSETQ. In nucleotides, the CDR3 is TGCGCCAGCAGCTTGACGCCAGGGGGCGGAGAGACCCAGTACTTC. It specifies CASSLTPGGGETQYF.

The rearrangement uses TRBV19 and TRBJ2-7; weak D call: TRBD2 (6 bases). Looked up from germline, CDR1 is LNHDA and CDR2 is SQIVND (reference sequence). With 5 bases removed from V and 2 bases from J, the gap between germline ends came to 16 bases. The CDR3 sequence is 15 residues long. The CDR3 reads CASSASGDWAYEQYF. The CDR3 DNA sequence: TGTGCCAGTAGTGCCTCCGGGGACTGGGCCTACGAGCAGTACTTC.

In its sample, this clonotype was seen many times. This chain joins TRBV29-1 and TRBJ2-1; 12 nucleotides line up with TRBD2. CDR3 length: 14 residues. Per germline, CDR1 SQVTM and CDR2 ANQGSEA. J was trimmed by 4 bases and V by 7 bases; bases with no gene match: 5. CDR3 sequence: CSGGTSGRYNEQFF. CDR3 coding DNA: TGCAGCGGGGGGACTAGCGGGCGTTACAATGAGCAGTTCTTC.